Shown below are 21 T cell receptor beta chains from a single sample sequenced in a study of shared clonotypes between healthy human individuals. Produced via immunoSEQ multiplex PCR; TCRdb's table is partial and in-frame only. The table includes under 850,000 clones, 80% to 95% detected once. CD45RO-negative, CCR7-selected cells formed the naive CD8 fraction, which excluded terminally differentiated effector memory CD45RA+ cells. What was sequenced was naive CD8+ T cells sorted from blood. These receptors were obtained from a man younger than 45 in good health.

This rearrangement joins TRBV6-4 to TRBJ1-1; D gene uncertain. Looked up from germline, CDR1 is MRHNA and CDR2 is SNTAGT. The CDR3 covers 20 residues. Trimming shortened V by 0 bases and J by 0 bases, and 23 bases separated the two germline ends. CDR3 region: CASSDSMLIGKGQLNTEAFF. The CDR3 nucleotides read TGTGCCAGCAGTGACTCGATGTTGATAGGTAAAGGGCAGCTGAACACTGAAGCTTTCTTT.

This rearrangement joins TRBV14 to TRBJ2-2; 7 bases are shared with TRBD1. The length of the CDR3 is 17 residues. V lost 1 base, J lost 1 base, and 6 bases stayed unmatched. Germline assignment: CDR1 SGHDN and CDR2 FVKESK. CDR3 sequence: CASSQVLTGKNTGELFF. In DNA form, the CDR3 reads TGTGCCAGCAGCCAAGTCCTGACAGGGAAGAACACCGGGGAGCTGTTTTTT.

DNA of the CDR3: TGTGCCATCACTAAGACTAGCGGGAGGGCCGGAACCGGGGAGCTGTTTTTT. It encodes CAITKTSGRAGTGELFF. The chain is built from TRBV10-3 and TRBJ2-2, with 14 positions matching TRBD2. This CDR3 region has 17 residues. J gave up 5 bases and V 7 bases, and 9 bases lay outside the gene matches. The germline V gene has CDR1 ENHRY and CDR2 SYGVKD.

The chain is built from TRBV7-6 and TRBJ2-1; 12 bases map to TRBD2. CDR3 length equals 17 residues. Germline trimming cut 1 base from V and 2 bases from J; bases unmatched to any gene: 3. Germline CDR1 and CDR2: SGHVS and FNYEAQ. CDR3 amino acids: CASSLGLAGVPYNEQFF. Written as DNA, the CDR3 is TGTGCCAGCAGCTTAGGACTAGCGGGAGTCCCCTACAATGAGCAGTTCTTC. Based on the CDR3 plus reference TRBV7-6 and TRBJ2-1, the full variable domain is GAGVSQSPRYKVTKRGQDVALRCDPISGHVSLYWYRQALGQGPEFLTYFNYEAQQDKSGLPNDRFSAERPEGSISTLTIQRTEQRDSAMYRCASSLGLAGVPYNEQFFGPGTRLTVL.

The chain is built from TRBV19 and TRBJ1-1, with D unclear. The V end lost 5 bases, the J end lost 0 bases, and 7 bases lay between the germline ends. CDR3 size: 13 residues. The germline V gene has CDR1 LNHDA and CDR2 SQIVND (reference sequence). The CDR3 DNA follows: TGTGCCAGTAGTGTACTGATGAACACTGAAGCTTTCTTT. It specifies CASSVLMNTEAFF.

The genes are TRBV11-2 and TRBJ2-3; the D gene is possibly TRBD2 (5 bases). Germline CDR1 SGHAT, CDR2 FQNNGV. The CDR3 length is 16 residues. V was cut by 2 bases and J by 0 bases, with 12 bases left in between. CDR3 bases: TGTGCCAGCAGCTTACTAGAGGGCGGGAGCACAGATACGCAGTATTTT. Its protein product is CASSLLEGGSTDTQYF.

The chain carries TRBV7-8 and TRBJ1-1; D remains ambiguous. Germline lookup yields CDR1 SGHVS and CDR2 FQNEAQ. The CDR3 totals 15 residues. The V end lost 2 bases, the J end lost 1 base, and 11 bases lay between the germline ends. CDR3 amino acids: CASSLSSVGNTEAFF. Here the CDR3 DNA reads TGTGCCAGCAGCTTATCCTCAGTGGGGAACACTGAAGCTTTCTTT.

V usage is TRBV2 and J usage is TRBJ2-1; D is perhaps TRBD1 or TRBD2 (5 bases each). Trimming cost V 7 bases and J 6 bases, with 28 bases left between them. Germline V gene sequence: CDR1 SNHLY, CDR2 FYNNEI. The CDR3 is 18 residues long. CDR3: CASTRKAGTVPDGNEQFF. The CDR3 coding sequence is TGTGCCAGCACCCGAAAGGCCGGGACGGTACCAGACGGCAATGAGCAGTTCTTC.

This clone was recorded once. The chain recombines TRBV18 with TRBJ1-4, with TRBD1 matching 9 bases. The germline V gene has CDR1 KGHSH and CDR2 LQKENI. The length of the CDR3 is 15 residues. V was clipped by 4 bases and J by 8 bases; unmatched bases: 8. CDR3 residues: CASSLNRGLQEKLFF. The CDR3 DNA is TGTGCCAGCTCACTTAACAGGGGGCTGCAGGAAAAACTGTTTTTT.

This chain links TRBV5-5 with TRBJ2-3; 9 positions match TRBD2. Germline values: CDR1 SGHKS, CDR2 YYEKEE (reference sequence). V lost 0 bases to trimming and J lost 5 bases; unmatched junction nucleotides: 4. The CDR3 spans 15 residues. The CDR3 protein is CASSLALAGRDTQYF. Here the CDR3 DNA reads TGTGCCAGCAGCTTGGCTCTAGCGGGACGAGATACGCAGTATTTT.

Here the CDR3 DNA reads TGTGCCAGCAGCTTAATCGCTAGCGGGAAATACAATGAGCAGTTCTTC. Translated, it gives CASSLIASGKYNEQFF. V usage is TRBV7-3 and J usage is TRBJ2-1, with 9 bases lining up with TRBD2. The trim removed 1 base at V and 4 bases at J, leaving 5 bases unmatched. CDR1 and CDR2 (germline): SGHTA, FQGTGA. The CDR3 has 16 residues. The variable domain in full, with the rest retrieved from reference TRBV7-3 and TRBJ2-1, is GAGVSQTPSNKVTEKGKYVELRCDPISGHTALYWYRQSLGQGPEFLIYFQGTGAADDSGLPNDRFFAVRPEGSVSTLKIQRTERGDSAVYLCASSLIASGKYNEQFFGPGTRLTVL.

This clone has just a few counts. V gene TRBV15 combines with J gene TRBJ2-7; TRBD2 might be the D (6 bases). Looked up from germline, CDR1 is LNHNV and CDR2 is YYDKDF (reference sequence). V lost 3 bases, J lost 0 bases, and 15 bases lay in between. The CDR3 is 16 amino acids. The CDR3 loop is CATSRGIAVSSYEQYF. The CDR3 DNA reads TGTGCCACCAGCAGGGGTATAGCGGTTAGCTCCTACGAGCAGTACTTC.

The chain employs TRBV14 and TRBJ2-6; 7 bases fit TRBD2. The CDR3 extends over 21 amino acids. V was pared by 0 bases and J by 4 bases, with 18 bases of the junction left unmatched. Per germline, CDR1 SGHDN and CDR2 FVKESK. CDR3 region: CASSQDLIGRAGGRGANVLTF. Written as DNA, the CDR3 is TGTGCCAGCAGCCAAGACTTGATAGGGCGAGCGGGCGGGAGAGGGGCCAACGTCCTGACTTTC. The entire variable domain, with the rest obtained from reference TRBV14 and TRBJ2-6, is as follows: EAGVTQFPSHSVIEKGQTVTLRCDPISGHDNLYWYRRVMGKEIKFLLHFVKESKQDESGMPNNRFLAERTGGTYSTLKVQPAELEDSGVYFCASSQDLIGRAGGRGANVLTFGAGSRLTVL.

This chain joins TRBV6-5 and TRBJ2-1; 8 bases line up with TRBD2. The CDR3 is made up of 15 amino acids. Germline lookup yields CDR1 MNHEY and CDR2 SVGAGI. Trimming took 6 bases from V and 0 from J; bases not matched to a gene: 4. This CDR3 reads CASSLAGPSYNEQFF. The CDR3 DNA reads as TGTGCCAGCAGCTTAGCGGGACCCTCCTACAATGAGCAGTTCTTC.

The chain couples TRBV29-1 to TRBJ1-1; D may be TRBD1 (5 bases). The CDR3 has 12 amino acids. V was cut by 5 bases and J by 1 base, with 8 bases left in between. Germline V gene data show CDR1 as SQVTM and CDR2 as ANQGSEA. The CDR3, as DNA: TGCAGCGTTATAGGACAGAACACTGAAGCTTTCTTT. It translates to CSVIGQNTEAFF.

The chain links TRBV10-1 to TRBJ2-1; 10 nucleotides align to TRBD2. V lost 4 bases and J lost 10; bases outside the gene matches: 7. Germline-derived CDR1 and CDR2 are WNHNN and SYGVQD (reference sequence). The CDR3 is 14 residues long. The chain's CDR3 is CASSASSGLAEQFF. CDR3 sequence (DNA): TGCGCCAGCAGTGCCTCCTCGGGACTAGCGGAGCAGTTCTTC.

The chain carries TRBV2 and TRBJ1-5; no clear D gene. The length of the CDR3 is 16 residues. CDR1 is SNHLY, CDR2 FYNNEI, per germline. V lost 4 bases to trimming and J lost 0 bases, with 13 bases between them. CDR3 sequence (DNA): TGTGCCAGCAGTGCTGGGGAGGGTTATAGCAATCAGCCCCAGCATTTT. It translates to CASSAGEGYSNQPQHF.

The table lists this clone with a count of one. This sequence joins TRBV15 and TRBJ2-3; D ambiguous. CDR1 LNHNV and CDR2 YYDKDF come from the germline V gene (reference sequence). This CDR3 comprises 13 residues. Trimming took 4 bases from V and 3 from J, leaving 8 bases between them. This CDR3 is CATSTQFTDTQYF. The CDR3 nucleotides are TGTGCCACCAGCACCCAATTTACAGATACGCAGTATTTT.

As for this clone: In the same sample, other DNA sequences code for this CDR3. V and J are TRBV27 and TRBJ2-1; 11 nucleotides line up with TRBD2. The V gene end was trimmed by 5 bases and the J gene end by 7 bases; junction bases not matched to a gene: 4. The CDR3 runs 14 residues. Germline V lookup: CDR1 MNHEY, CDR2 SMNVEV (reference sequence). The CDR3 region has the DNA TGTGCCAGCAGTCCCCGGACTAGCGGGAATGAGCAGTTCTTC. This translates into CASSPRTSGNEQFF.

The chain combines TRBV7-9 with TRBJ2-1; no reliable D call. The CDR3 loop spans 12 amino acids. Trimming shortened V by 6 bases and J by 6 bases, and 9 bases separated the two germline ends. Germline V gene data show CDR1 as SEHNR and CDR2 as FQNEAQ (reference sequence). This chain's CDR3 is CASRDSGNEQFF. The CDR3 DNA reads as TGTGCCAGCAGGGATTCGGGCAATGAGCAGTTCTTC.

This chain uses TRBV11-2 with TRBJ2-7, with 9 bases fitting TRBD2. In germline, CDR1 is SGHAT, CDR2 FQNNGV. With 5 bases clipped from V and 3 bases from J, the junction kept 8 bases outside the gene matches. The CDR3 is 15 residues long. The CDR3 is CASSPPSGMSYEQYF. The DNA of the CDR3 is TGTGCCAGCAGCCCCCCTAGCGGGATGAGCTACGAGCAGTACTTC.